Below, 4 T cell receptor beta chains from the same sample are listed, as sequenced in a study of OX40 agonist ivuxolimab in advanced cancers. This table comes from immunoSEQ multiplex PCR, and its TCRdb copy is limited to in-frame clones, with some not included. The table includes about 6,700 clones, about 95% detected once. This material consisted of CD4+ or CD8+ T cells sorted from blood, taken in a trial of the OX40 agonist ivuxolimab. The receptors shown here come from an adult with an advanced solid tumor such as melanoma, head and neck, liver or kidney cancer.

The rearrangement joins TRBV7-3 to TRBJ1-2, with D possibly being TRBD1 (6 bases). V was pared by 5 bases and J by 6 bases, with 16 bases between. Germline CDR1 SGHTA, CDR2 FQGTGA. The CDR3 spans 14 residues. CDR3 region: CASSPGGQNDGYTF. CDR3 DNA: TGTGCCAGCAGCCCCGGGGGGCAGAATGATGGCTACACCTTC.

V and J are TRBV6-5 and TRBJ2-4; D tentatively fits TRBD1 or TRBD2 (5 bases each). Germline V gene lookup returns CDR1 MNHEY and CDR2 SVGAGI. The CDR3 length is 13 residues. V lost 2 bases and J lost 6, with 8 bases in between. Written as DNA, the CDR3 is TGTGCCAGCAGTTACCTGGGGACAAACATTCAGTACTTC. Protein sequence: CASSYLGTNIQYF.

The chain joins TRBV19 to TRBJ2-4, with 8 positions matching TRBD2. J lost 7 bases, V lost 4 bases, and 0 bases had no gene match. From germline, CDR1 is LNHDA and CDR2 SQIVND (reference sequence). CDR3 size: 12 residues. CDR3 region: CASSSGRNIQYF. CDR3 DNA sequence: TGTGCCAGTAGTAGCGGGAGGAACATTCAGTACTTC.

The V call is TRBV11-1, the J call TRBJ2-7; TRBD1 might be the D (5 bases). V shed 5 bases and J shed 0 bases, with 11 bases lying between them. The germline V gene has CDR1 SGHAT and CDR2 FQDESV (reference sequence). The CDR3 covers 14 residues. The CDR3 DNA sequence: TGTGCCAGCAGCAAGGACACAGTCTCCTACGAGCAGTACTTC. As protein: CASSKDTVSYEQYF.